This T cell receptor (beta chain) came from a study of early T cells in non-severe SARS-CoV-2 infection. Individual cDNA molecules received unique molecular identifiers during library preparation. Via MiXCR, TCRdb re-called the 5' RACE reads, giving one row per CDR3 protein. The data show 40,000 to 55,000 distinct CDR3 sequences, about 9.8% seen once. This CDR3 has 13 residues. Per germline, CDR1 DFQATT and CDR2 SNEGSKA (reference sequence). The V end was cut by 0 bases, the J end by 4 bases, with 9 bases between. This clonotype was detected only a few times. This sequence was found in an adult who was a healthcare worker with PCR-confirmed SARS-CoV-2 infection or an uninfected control (not recorded which). V and J are TRBV20-1 and TRBJ1-2; D possibly corresponds to TRBD1 (5 bases). Sequencing input: whole blood. CDR3 loop: CSARDRGSYGYTF. The CDR3 nucleotides read TGCAGTGCTAGAGATCGGGGCTCCTATGGCTACACCTTC.